The clone carrying this TCR beta chain was counted between two and nine times. At survey level, the immunoSEQ assay was run in its v3.0 version. Assay: immunoSEQ multiplex PCR; the TCRdb copy retains only in-frame clones and omits some. This sample has fewer than 30,000 clones, with 82% found just once. This record belongs to a study of long-term antiretroviral therapy in people with HIV. The CDR3 loop spans 15 amino acids. Germline CDR1 is SQVTM and CDR2 is ANQGSEA. V shed 4 bases, J shed 9 bases, and the junction held 16 bases outside the gene matches. This TCR was sampled from a woman in her 30s with HIV. Sequenced material: unsorted PBMCs, taken 1.1 years before starting antiretroviral therapy. The rearrangement links TRBV29-1 to TRBJ2-7; TRBD1 agrees at 9 bases. CDR3 sequence: CSVVGGPGQGEVQYF. The CDR3 bases are TGCAGCGTTGTTGGGGGGCCGGGACAGGGAGAAGTGCAGTACTTC.